This entry concerns a single TCR beta chain. V shed 5 bases and J 8 bases; nucleotides not matched to a gene: 9. Per the germline V gene, CDR1 is LGHNA and CDR2 is YSLEER. The CDR3 spans 16 residues. Here immunoSEQ multiplex PCR was the method, and the copy in TCRdb shows in-frame clones only, minus some. The data show approximately 58,000 clones, approximately 82% seen once. This sample is part of a study of lymphopenia after photon versus proton radiotherapy. The source of this sequence is a man aged 50-60 years with gastric cancer. V gene TRBV4-3 combines with J gene TRBJ2-1; 13 bases fit TRBD2. The input for sequencing was peripheral blood, taken from a patient treated with photon-based radiotherapy. DNA for the CDR3: TGCGCCAGCAGCTCGAGACTAGCGGGAGGTAGGGATGAGCAGTTCTTC. This translates into CASSSRLAGGRDEQFF.